This T cell receptor beta chain was found in a study of shared clonotypes between healthy human individuals. Findings and caveats of the study: Expectations were that clonotype sharing among donors would be affected by sequencing depth.

Profiling relied on immunoSEQ multiplex PCR, and the TCRdb table lists in-frame clones only, not all of them. Among 2,500,000 or so clones listed, roughly 90% were seen once. The donor population consisted of healthy HIV-negative adults with no recent acute infections or vaccinations. Within Nashville, Tennessee resided all donors, each a Caucasian adult. Details on this clone: Its antigen is not known.

Specimen: naive CD4+ T cells from PBMCs. Subset denoted: CD45RA+ positively selected. The TCR comes from a man aged 18 to 30 in good health. Some clones in this sample may be carry-over from other donors' samples.

The chain's CDR3 is CAWRLAGGPQETQYF. In nucleotides, the CDR3 is TGTGCCTGGAGACTAGCGGGAGGTCCACAAGAGACCCAGTACTTC. The chain couples TRBV30 to TRBJ2-5, with 12 bases that match TRBD2. V shed 3 bases and J 2 bases; nucleotides not matched to a gene: 4. This CDR3 is 15 amino acids long. CDR1 GTSNPN and CDR2 SVGIG come from the germline V gene (reference sequence).